This T cell receptor (beta chain) derives from a study of blood T cell repertoires in COVID-19. As for the study in general: T cells, B-cell-depleted T cells, or PBMCs provided the cDNA or gDNA that served as material.

Assay used: immunoSEQ multiplex PCR; TCRdb lists only in-frame clones, some missing. This sample has about 190,000 clones; about four fifths occur once, and the top ten carry approximately 3%. The CDR3 loop spans 16 amino acids. The ends were cut back, 4 bases at V and 3 bases at J, with 18 bases in the middle. Germline CDR1 and CDR2: MRHNA and SNTAGT. V gene TRBV6-4 combines with J gene TRBJ1-1, with D tentatively TRBD1 (5 bases). Sequencing used PBMCs or T cells enriched from blood (not recorded which). The origin of this receptor is a woman in her 30s who had recovered from COVID-19. CDR3 sequence: CASSVRYGGPYTEAFF. In DNA form, the CDR3 reads TGTGCCAGCAGTGTTCGCTACGGGGGACCGTACACTGAAGCTTTCTTT.